This TCR beta chain was sequenced during a study of T cell responses to AZD1222 COVID-19 vaccine. Study-wide findings and caveats: Reportedly, nearly half the spike-specific TCRs target unmutated variant regions. AZD1222 recipients seropositive at baseline numbered only 5 or 6. White British people made up most donors, females outnumbered males, and clonal diversity was possibly underestimated.

As regards this clone: The target antigen is unknown.

Assay: immunoSEQ multiplex PCR; the TCRdb copy retains only in-frame clones and omits some. The sample has about 140,000 clones, around 94% seen once. CDR1 is KGHDR, CDR2 SFDVKD, per germline. The CDR3 is made up of 14 amino acids. Trimming removed 4 bases at V and 2 bases at J, with 11 bases between. The receptor comes from an adult who had recovered from COVID-19. The rearrangement uses TRBV24-1 and TRBJ2-7; no firm D call. This specimen consisted of peripheral blood, obtained after recovery from COVID-19. CDR3 in DNA: TGTGCCACCAGTGACCCTACCATTCCCTACGAGCAGTACTTC. Translated: CATSDPTIPYEQYF.